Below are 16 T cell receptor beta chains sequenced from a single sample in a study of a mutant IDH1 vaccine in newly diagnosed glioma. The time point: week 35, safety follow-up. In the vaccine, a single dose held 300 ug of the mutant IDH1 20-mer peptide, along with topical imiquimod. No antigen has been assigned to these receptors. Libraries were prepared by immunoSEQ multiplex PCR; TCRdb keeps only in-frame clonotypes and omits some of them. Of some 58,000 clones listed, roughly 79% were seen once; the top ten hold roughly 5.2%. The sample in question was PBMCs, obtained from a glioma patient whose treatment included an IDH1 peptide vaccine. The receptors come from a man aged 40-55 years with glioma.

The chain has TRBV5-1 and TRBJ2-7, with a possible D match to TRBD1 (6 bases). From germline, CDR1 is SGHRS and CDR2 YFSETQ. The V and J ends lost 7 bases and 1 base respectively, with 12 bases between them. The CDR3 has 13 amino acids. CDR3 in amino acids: CASRRDISYEQYF. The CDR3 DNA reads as TGCGCCAGCCGACGGGACATATCCTACGAGCAGTACTTC.

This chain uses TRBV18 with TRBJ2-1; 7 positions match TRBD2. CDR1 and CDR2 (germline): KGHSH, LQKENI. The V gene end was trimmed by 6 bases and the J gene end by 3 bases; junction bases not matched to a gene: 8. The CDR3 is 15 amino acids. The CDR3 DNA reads TGTGCCAGCTCTCAAGACCGCGGGGGCTACAATGAGCAGTTCTTC. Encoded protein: CASSQDRGGYNEQFF.

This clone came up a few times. This CDR3 is CASSSAGKNTEAFF. The CDR3 DNA follows: TGTGCCAGCAGTTCTGCGGGTAAGAACACTGAAGCTTTCTTT. The V call is TRBV28, the J call TRBJ1-1; D not resolved. The CDR3 is 14 amino acids. From germline, CDR1 is MDHEN and CDR2 SYDVKM. V lost 4 bases to trimming and J lost 1 base, with 10 bases between them.

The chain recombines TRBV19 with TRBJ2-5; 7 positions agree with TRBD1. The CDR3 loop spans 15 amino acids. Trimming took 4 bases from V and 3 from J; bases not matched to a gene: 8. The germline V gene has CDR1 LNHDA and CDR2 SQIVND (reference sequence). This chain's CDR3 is CASSTGQILEETQYF. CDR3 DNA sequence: TGTGCCAGTAGTACGGGACAGATTCTTGAAGAGACCCAGTACTTC.

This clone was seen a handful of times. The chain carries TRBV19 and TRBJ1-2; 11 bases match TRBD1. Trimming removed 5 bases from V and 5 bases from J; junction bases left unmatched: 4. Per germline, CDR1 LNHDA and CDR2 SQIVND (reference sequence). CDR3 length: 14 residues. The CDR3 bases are TGTGCCAGTAGTCGAGGACAGGGGGCATATGGCTACACCTTC. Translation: CASSRGQGAYGYTF.

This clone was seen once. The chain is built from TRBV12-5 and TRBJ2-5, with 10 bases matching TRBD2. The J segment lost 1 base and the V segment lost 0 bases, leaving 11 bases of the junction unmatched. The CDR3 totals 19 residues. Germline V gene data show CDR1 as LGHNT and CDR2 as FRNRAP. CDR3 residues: CASGLVRGTSGEGQETQYF. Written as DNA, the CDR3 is TGTGCTAGTGGTTTGGTACGGGGAACTAGCGGGGAGGGCCAAGAGACCCAGTACTTC. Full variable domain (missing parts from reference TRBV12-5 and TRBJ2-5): DARVTQTPRHKVTEMGQEVTMRCQPILGHNTVFWYRQTMMQGLELLAYFRNRAPLDDSGMPKDRFSAEMPDATLATLKIQPSEPRDSAVYFCASGLVRGTSGEGQETQYFGPGTRLLVL.

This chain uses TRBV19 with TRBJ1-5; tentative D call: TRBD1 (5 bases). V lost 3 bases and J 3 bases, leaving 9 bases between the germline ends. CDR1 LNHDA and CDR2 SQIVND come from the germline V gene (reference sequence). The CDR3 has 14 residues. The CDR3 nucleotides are TGTGCCAGTAGTATCCCCAGGGACAATCAGCCCCAGCATTTT. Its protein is CASSIPRDNQPQHF.

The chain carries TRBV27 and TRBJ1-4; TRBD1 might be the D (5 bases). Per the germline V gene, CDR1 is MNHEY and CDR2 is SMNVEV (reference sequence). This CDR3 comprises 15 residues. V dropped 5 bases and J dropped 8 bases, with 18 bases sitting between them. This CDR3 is CASSPIRVHYEKLFF. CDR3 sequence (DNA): TGTGCCAGCAGTCCAATCAGGGTTCACTACGAAAAACTGTTTTTT.

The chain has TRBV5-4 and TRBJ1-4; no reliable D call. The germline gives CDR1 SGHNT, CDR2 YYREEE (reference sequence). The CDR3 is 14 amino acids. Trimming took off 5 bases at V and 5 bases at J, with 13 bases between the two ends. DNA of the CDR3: TGTGCCAGCAGTCCCGGGGTGTTGAATGAAAAACTGTTTTTT. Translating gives CASSPGVLNEKLFF.

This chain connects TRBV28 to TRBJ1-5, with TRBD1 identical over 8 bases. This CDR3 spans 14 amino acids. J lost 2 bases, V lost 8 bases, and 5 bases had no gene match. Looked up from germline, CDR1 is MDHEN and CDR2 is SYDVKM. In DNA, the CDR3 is TGTGCCAGCTTTGAACAGGGGGGCAATCAGCCCCAGCATTTT. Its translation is CASFEQGGNQPQHF.

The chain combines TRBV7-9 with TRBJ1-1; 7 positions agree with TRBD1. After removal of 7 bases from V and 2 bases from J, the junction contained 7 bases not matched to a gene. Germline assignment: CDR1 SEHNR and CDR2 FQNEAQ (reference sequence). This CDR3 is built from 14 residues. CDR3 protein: CASIPDRINTEAFF. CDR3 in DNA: TGTGCCAGCATCCCGGACAGGATAAACACTGAAGCTTTCTTT.

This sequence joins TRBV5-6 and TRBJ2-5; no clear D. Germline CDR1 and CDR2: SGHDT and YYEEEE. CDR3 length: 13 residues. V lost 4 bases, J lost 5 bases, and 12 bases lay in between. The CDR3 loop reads CASSAVGGETQYF. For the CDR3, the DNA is TGTGCCAGCAGCGCGGTCGGTGGGGAGACCCAGTACTTC.

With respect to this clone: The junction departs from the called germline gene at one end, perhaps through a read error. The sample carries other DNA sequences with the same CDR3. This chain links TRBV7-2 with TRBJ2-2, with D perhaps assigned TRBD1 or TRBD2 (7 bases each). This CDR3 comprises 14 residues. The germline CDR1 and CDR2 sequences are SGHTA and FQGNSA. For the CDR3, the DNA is TGCGCCAGCAGCCCGCAGGGGGAGGGCGGGGAGCTGTTTTTT. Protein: CASSPQGEGGELFF.

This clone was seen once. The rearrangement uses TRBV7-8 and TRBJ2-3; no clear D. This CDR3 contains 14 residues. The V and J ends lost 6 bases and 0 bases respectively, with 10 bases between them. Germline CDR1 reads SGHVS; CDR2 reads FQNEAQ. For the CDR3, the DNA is TGTGCCAGCAGTGTTTGGACCAGCACAGATACGCAGTATTTT. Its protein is CASSVWTSTDTQYF.

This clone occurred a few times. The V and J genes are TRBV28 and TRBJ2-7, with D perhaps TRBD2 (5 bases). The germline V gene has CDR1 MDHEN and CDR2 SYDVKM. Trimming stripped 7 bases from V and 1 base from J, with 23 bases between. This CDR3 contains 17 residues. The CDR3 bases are TGTGCCAGCACCCCCGTGGGTAACCTAGCCGGGTCCTACGAGCAGTACTTC. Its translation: CASTPVGNLAGSYEQYF.

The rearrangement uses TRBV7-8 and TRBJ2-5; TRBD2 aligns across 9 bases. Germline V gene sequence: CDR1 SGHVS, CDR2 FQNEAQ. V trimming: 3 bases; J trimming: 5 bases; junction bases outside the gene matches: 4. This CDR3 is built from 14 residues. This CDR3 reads CASSFGGGAETQYF. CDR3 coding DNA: TGTGCCAGCAGCTTCGGCGGGGGGGCGGAGACCCAGTACTTC.